This section outlines one T cell receptor (beta chain) sequence together with its context. Its specificity is unknown. The junction had 25 bases not matched to a gene; V was cut back by 3 bases and J by 6 bases. Germline values: CDR1 SGHRS, CDR2 YFSETQ. The CDR3 contains 20 residues. The source of the sample is a study of cytotoxic CD8 clonotypes in ibrutinib-treated CLL. Study observations and caveats: The study found baseline clonality above age-matched healthy donors, tracking circulating CD8+ T-cell counts. Public clonotypes (which were uncommon) either contracted or remained stable on treatment.

Deep sequencing aimed at 1 in 200,000 to 1 in 1 million T cells' resolution. The protocol was immunoSEQ multiplex PCR, while the TCRdb copy is restricted to in-frame clones and leaves out a portion. The profile shows 250,000 to 350,000 clones, more than 70% of them singletons. Specimen: PBMCs, collected at disease progression, from a patient treated with ibrutinib. The chain combines TRBV5-1 with TRBJ2-3; TRBD2 matches 7 bases. This TCR was sampled from a human donor with chronic lymphocytic leukemia. CDR3 in amino acids: CASSWAKAREAGATTDTQYF. Here the CDR3 DNA reads TGCGCCAGCAGCTGGGCGAAGGCGAGGGAGGCGGGAGCTACAACTGATACGCAGTATTTT.